Listed here are 21 T cell receptor beta chains from one sample, sequenced in a study of blood T cell repertoires in COVID-19. Here immunoSEQ multiplex PCR was the method, and the copy in TCRdb shows in-frame clones only, minus some. There are 200,000 to 250,000 clones in the sample; approximately 75% occur only once, and around 9% lies in the top ten. Input material: PBMCs or T cells enriched from blood (not recorded which). Receptors were obtained from a man aged 40-55 years who had recovered from COVID-19.

The chain's CDR3 is CASSQDLGRAAVDEQFF. The CDR3, as DNA: TGCGCCAGCAGCCAAGATCTGGGGAGGGCAGCGGTAGATGAGCAGTTCTTC. The chain uses TRBV4-1 and TRBJ2-1; 7 bases map to TRBD2. The CDR3 has 17 amino acids. V lost 0 bases and J lost 8; bases outside the gene matches: 13. The germline V gene encodes CDR1 MGHRA and CDR2 YSYEKL.

This clone was observed a handful of times. The rearrangement uses TRBV10-3 and TRBJ2-7; D is unclear. V lost 8 bases, J lost 4 bases, and 15 bases lay in between. Germline V gene lookup returns CDR1 ENHRY and CDR2 SYGVKD. The length of the CDR3 is 13 residues. CDR3: CAISELWLYEQYF. In DNA, the CDR3 is TGTGCCATCTCCGAACTATGGCTATACGAGCAGTACTTC.

The chain carries TRBV24-1 and TRBJ1-1, with no clear D. Looked up from germline, CDR1 is KGHDR and CDR2 is SFDVKD. This CDR3 comprises 13 residues. V gave up 3 bases and J gave up 1 base, with 5 bases separating them. CDR3 sequence: CATSDDKNTEAFF. DNA for the CDR3: TGTGCCACCAGTGATGACAAGAACACTGAAGCTTTCTTT.

The table lists this clone with a count of one. V is TRBV5-1 and J is TRBJ1-1; 7 bases align to TRBD1. The CDR3 extends over 14 amino acids. V lost 6 bases to trimming and J lost 2 bases; unmatched junction nucleotides: 7. Per the germline V gene, CDR1 is SGHRS and CDR2 is YFSETQ. CDR3 coding DNA: TGCGCCAGCACCATGGCAGGGGGAAACACTGAAGCTTTCTTT. Its protein product is CASTMAGGNTEAFF. The full variable domain, its missing parts supplied by reference TRBV5-1 and TRBJ1-1, is KAGVTQTPRYLIKTRGQQVTLSCSPISGHRSVSWYQQTPGQGLQFLFEYFSETQRNKGNFPGRFSGRQFSNSRSEMNVSTLELGDSALYLCASTMAGGNTEAFFGQGTRLTVV.

J is TRBJ2-7 and V is TRBV2; 10 bases agree with TRBD1. CDR3 length: 13 residues. Unmatched junction bases numbered 3, after V lost 6 bases and J lost 4 bases. CDR1 is SNHLY, CDR2 FYNNEI, per germline. The CDR3 here is CASRTGGAYEQYF. The CDR3 region has the DNA TGTGCCAGCAGGACAGGGGGCGCTTACGAGCAGTACTTC.

The J gene is TRBJ1-5, the V gene TRBV12-5; TRBD1 might be the D (6 bases). Trimming stripped 7 bases from V and 0 bases from J, with 16 bases between. The length of the CDR3 is 16 residues. Germline V CDR1 and CDR2: LGHNT, FRNRAP. This chain's CDR3 is CASALRGPYSNQPQHF. The CDR3, as DNA: TGTGCTAGTGCCTTGCGGGGGCCTTATAGCAATCAGCCCCAGCATTTT.

This clone was seen just once. This rearrangement joins TRBV6-2 or TRBV6-3 to TRBJ1-1; TRBD1 aligns across 7 bases. The CDR3 extends over 14 amino acids. J was trimmed by 6 bases and V by 6 bases; bases with no gene match: 10. The germline CDR1 and CDR2 sequences are MNHEY and SVGEGT. CDR3 nucleotide sequence: TGTGCCAGCAGCCCCGACAGGGTGAGCTCTGAAGCTTTCTTT. It is translated as CASSPDRVSSEAFF.

This clone was observed a handful of times. The rearrangement uses TRBV7-9 and TRBJ2-3; 12 bases fit TRBD2. J gave up 2 bases and V 5 bases, and 14 bases lay outside the gene matches. CDR3 length: 19 amino acids. The germline V gene encodes CDR1 SEHNR and CDR2 FQNEAQ (reference sequence). The CDR3 protein is CASSRSFLAGGLNTDTQYF. CDR3 bases: TGTGCCAGCAGCCGATCCTTCCTAGCGGGGGGGTTGAACACAGATACGCAGTATTTT.

The CDR3 spells CASSIDTGVQVTEAFF. The CDR3 nucleotides are TGTGCCAGTAGTATTGATACAGGGGTCCAAGTCACTGAAGCTTTCTTT. This chain connects TRBV19 to TRBJ1-1, with 7 bases identical to TRBD1. Germline CDR1 LNHDA, CDR2 SQIVND (reference sequence). J lost 4 bases, V lost 3 bases, and 11 bases had no gene match. The CDR3 covers 16 residues. Looking up the rest from reference TRBV19 and TRBJ1-1 gives the full variable domain: DGGITQSPKYLFRKEGQNVTLSCEQNLNHDAMYWYRQDPGQGLRLIYYSQIVNDFQKGDIAEGYSVSREKKESFPLTVTSAQKNPTAFYLCASSIDTGVQVTEAFFGQGTRLTVV.

V usage is TRBV6-5 and J usage is TRBJ2-1; 11 bases line up with TRBD2. This CDR3 is 15 amino acids long. The V gene's germline CDR1 is MNHEY and CDR2 SVGAGI. Germline trimming cut 4 bases from V and 5 bases from J; bases unmatched to any gene: 4. The CDR3: CASSSGTSGDNEQFF. CDR3 in DNA: TGTGCCAGCAGTTCCGGGACTAGCGGAGACAATGAGCAGTTCTTC.

The CDR3: CASSPRQGDNSPLHF. Here the CDR3 DNA reads TGTGCCAGCTCACCAAGACAGGGAGATAATTCACCCCTCCACTTT. V is TRBV18 and J is TRBJ1-6; 7 bases agree with TRBD1. The V gene end was trimmed by 2 bases and the J gene end by 5 bases; junction bases not matched to a gene: 3. The CDR3 has 15 amino acids. The germline gives CDR1 KGHSH, CDR2 LQKENI. Variable domain in full (rest from reference TRBV18 and TRBJ1-6): NAGVMQNPRHLVRRRGQEARLRCSPMKGHSHVYWYRQLPEEGLKFMVYLQKENIIDESGMPKERFSAEFPKEGPSILRIQQVVRGDSAAYFCASSPRQGDNSPLHFGNGTRLTVT.

The V call is TRBV6-5, the J call TRBJ1-2, with 7 nucleotides matching TRBD1. Trimming took 6 bases from V and 4 from J; bases not matched to a gene: 2. There are 12 residues in the CDR3. Germline loops: CDR1 MNHEY, CDR2 SVGAGI. CDR3 DNA sequence: TGTGCCAGCAGGGGGACAGTCTATGGCTACACCTTC. Protein: CASRGTVYGYTF.

This clone was recorded a few times. The rearrangement links TRBV3-1 (or the pseudogene TRBV3-2) to TRBJ2-2; the D is unclear. CDR1 is LGHDT, CDR2 YNNKEL, per germline (reference sequence). The V gene lost 3 bases and the J gene lost 8 bases, with 7 bases spanning the gap. The CDR3 spans 12 residues. This CDR3 is CASSHLEGELFF. In DNA form, the CDR3 reads TGTGCCAGCAGCCATCTAGAGGGGGAGCTGTTTTTT.

This chain links TRBV18 with TRBJ2-2; TRBD2 aligns across 15 bases. Germline V gene lookup returns CDR1 KGHSH and CDR2 LQKENI. The length of the CDR3 is 18 residues. Trimming removed 0 bases from V and 5 bases from J; junction bases left unmatched: 4. The CDR3: CASSPPGLAGGHTGELFF. The CDR3 nucleotides are TGTGCCAGCTCACCACCGGGACTAGCGGGAGGTCATACCGGGGAGCTGTTTTTT.

A single count supports this clone. The genes are TRBV30 and TRBJ2-3; TRBD2 aligns across 9 bases. The CDR3 spans 16 residues. The germline gives CDR1 GTSNPN, CDR2 SVGIG (reference sequence). V lost 3 bases, J lost 0 bases, and 7 bases stayed unmatched. CDR3 protein: CAWRLAGALSTDTQYF. CDR3 coding DNA: TGTGCCTGGAGGTTAGCGGGGGCCCTTAGCACAGATACGCAGTATTTT.

This clone occurred once. The chain combines TRBV11-2 with TRBJ2-1; TRBD2 aligns across 7 bases. CDR3 length: 15 residues. J lost 2 bases, V lost 5 bases, and 6 bases had no gene match. CDR1 and CDR2 (germline): SGHAT, FQNNGV. This CDR3 is CASSPFRGAYNEQFF. CDR3 sequence (DNA): TGTGCCAGCAGCCCGTTCCGGGGGGCCTACAATGAGCAGTTCTTC.

This clone was counted between two and nine times. V usage is TRBV5-1 and J usage is TRBJ1-2, with D perhaps matching TRBD1 (5 bases). Trimming cost V 0 bases and J 9 bases, with 15 bases left between them. Germline CDR1 SGHRS, CDR2 YFSETQ. The CDR3 has 14 amino acids. The CDR3 sequence is CASSLAMGRGSYTF. CDR3 sequence (DNA): TGCGCCAGCAGCTTGGCCATGGGGCGCGGTAGCTACACCTTC.

The genes are TRBV29-1 and TRBJ2-5, with 11 bases matching TRBD2. Germline V lookup: CDR1 SQVTM, CDR2 ANQGSEA. There are 16 residues in the CDR3. CDR3 DNA: TGCAGTTCAGACACGCCGCGACTAGCGGGGAAAGAGACCCAGTACTTC. The encoded protein is CSSDTPRLAGKETQYF.

The rearrangement joins TRBV3-1 (or the pseudogene TRBV3-2) to TRBJ2-3; 8 bases are a match to TRBD2. The CDR3 extends over 20 amino acids. The V gene end was trimmed by 4 bases and the J gene end by 2 bases; junction bases not matched to a gene: 20. Germline V gives CDR1 LGHDT, CDR2 YNNKEL (reference sequence). The CDR3 DNA follows: TGTGCCAGCAGCCTCGGAACAAGGGGGGCGGGGGGCCCCTACACAGATACGCAGTATTTT. This sequence encodes CASSLGTRGAGGPYTDTQYF.

The rearrangement joins TRBV2 to TRBJ2-3; 7 positions agree with TRBD2. Germline trimming cut 8 bases from V and 3 bases from J; bases unmatched to any gene: 8. This CDR3 spans 14 amino acids. Per the germline V gene, CDR1 is SNHLY and CDR2 is FYNNEI. DNA for the CDR3: TGTGCCAGCGGGGTAACGGGGGGAACAGATACGCAGTATTTT. The encoded protein is CASGVTGGTDTQYF. Using reference TRBV2 and TRBJ2-3 for the parts outside the CDR3, the full variable domain is EPEVTQTPSHQVTQMGQEVILRCVPISNHLYFYWYRQILGQKVEFLVSFYNNEISEKSEIFDDQFSVERPDGSNFTLKIRSTKLEDSAMYFCASGVTGGTDTQYFGPGTRLTVL.

The chain combines TRBV19 with TRBJ1-2, with TRBD1 matching over 8 bases. CDR1 and CDR2 from the germline V gene are LNHDA and SQIVND (reference sequence). This CDR3 comprises 15 residues. V shed 4 bases, J shed 3 bases, and the junction held 7 bases outside the gene matches. The CDR3 DNA is TGTGCCAGTAGTAGCTTCCGGGACAGGTACTATGGCTACACCTTC. Encoded protein: CASSSFRDRYYGYTF. Full variable domain (rest looked up from reference TRBV19 and TRBJ1-2): DGGITQSPKYLFRKEGQNVTLSCEQNLNHDAMYWYRQDPGQGLRLIYYSQIVNDFQKGDIAEGYSVSREKKESFPLTVTSAQKNPTAFYLCASSSFRDRYYGYTFGSGTRLTVV.